These 32 T cell receptor beta chains share one sample of origin, sequenced in a study of cytomegalovirus exposure and HLA in healthy donors. PCR amplification relied on 60 Vbeta primers (plus 13 Jbeta primers). Repertoires were generated with immunoSEQ multiplex PCR, while TCRdb's copy carries only in-frame clones and drops some. The sample holds 300,000 or so clones, just under 85% seen once. Sequencing was carried out using PBMCs. Source of these receptors: a woman aged 40 to 50 in good health and CMV-seropositive.

V and J are TRBV5-1 and TRBJ2-1; D call uncertain. Germline CDR1 reads SGHRS; CDR2 reads YFSETQ. The CDR3 has 16 residues. Trimming took off 0 bases at V and 0 bases at J, with 10 bases between the two ends. CDR3 protein: CASSLVEVFSYNEQFF. The CDR3 DNA sequence: TGCGCCAGCAGCTTGGTTGAGGTATTCTCCTACAATGAGCAGTTCTTC.

The CDR3, as DNA: TGTGCCAGCACCCGTAGAGGAGGGAGAGGCGAAAAACTGTTTTTT. Its protein is CASTRRGGRGEKLFF. The V gene is TRBV27, the J gene TRBJ1-4; no clear D. Germline loops: CDR1 MNHEY, CDR2 SMNVEV (reference sequence). This CDR3 contains 15 residues. V was cut by 7 bases and J by 8 bases, with 20 bases left in between.

The chain couples TRBV10-3 to TRBJ2-5; weak D call: TRBD1 (5 bases). The V and J ends lost 10 bases and 5 bases respectively, with 17 bases between them. The CDR3 has 13 residues. Germline V lookup: CDR1 ENHRY, CDR2 SYGVKD. DNA of the CDR3: TGTGCCAGAGGACACCCCAGTCGGGAGACCCAGTACTTC. Amino acid sequence: CARGHPSRETQYF.

The genes are TRBV27 and TRBJ2-7, with 13 nucleotides matching TRBD2. The CDR3 totals 17 residues. Germline trimming cut 3 bases from V and 5 bases from J; bases unmatched to any gene: 10. Germline CDR1 is MNHEY and CDR2 is SMNVEV (reference sequence). The CDR3 DNA is TGTGCCAGCAGTTTTCTACTAGCGGGAGGGCCAGGGGACGAGCAGTACTTC. Its protein is CASSFLLAGGPGDEQYF.

V usage is TRBV6-6 and J usage is TRBJ1-1; TRBD1 aligns across 11 bases. The CDR3 is 14 amino acids. Germline V gives CDR1 MNHNY, CDR2 SVGAGI (reference sequence). V gave up 6 bases and J gave up 1 base; unmatched junction bases: 1. Here the CDR3 DNA reads TGTGCCAGCAGGGGGACAGGGGGGAACACTGAAGCTTTCTTT. Translation gives CASRGTGGNTEAFF.

This chain uses TRBV19 with TRBJ2-7; 8 bases align to TRBD2. V dropped 3 bases and J dropped 5; count of bases not matched to a gene: 9. Germline loops: CDR1 LNHDA, CDR2 SQIVND (reference sequence). The CDR3 has 15 amino acids. CDR3 sequence: CASSITGGPRNEQYF. Here the CDR3 DNA reads TGTGCCAGTAGTATCACGGGAGGGCCTAGGAACGAGCAGTACTTC.

CDR3 bases: TGTGCCAGCAGCTTAACGGGCACATTCGACAGCAATCAGCCCCAGCATTTT. Translated, it gives CASSLTGTFDSNQPQHF. The V call is TRBV7-3, the J call TRBJ1-5; D is unresolved. Trimming shortened V by 0 bases and J by 1 base, and 13 bases separated the two germline ends. Looked up from germline, CDR1 is SGHTA and CDR2 is FQGTGA. The length of the CDR3 is 17 residues.

The J gene is TRBJ1-5, the V gene TRBV6-5, with 11 bases identical to TRBD1. There are 14 residues in the CDR3. The J segment lost 4 bases and the V segment lost 8 bases, leaving 4 bases of the junction unmatched. Germline assignment: CDR1 MNHEY and CDR2 SVGAGI. The DNA for the CDR3 is TGTGCCAGCGGGGGACAGGGGGTAAATCAGCCCCAGCATTTT. This codes for CASGGQGVNQPQHF.

This rearrangement joins TRBV25-1 to TRBJ2-2; 8 positions match TRBD2. Germline V gene sequence: CDR1 MGHDK, CDR2 SYGVNS. The CDR3 runs to 15 residues. Trimming cost V 5 bases and J 1 base; bases outside gene matches: 3. CDR3 sequence (DNA): TGTGCCAGCAGTTTAACTAGCGGGAACACCGGGGAGCTGTTTTTT. Protein product: CASSLTSGNTGELFF.

V usage is TRBV19 and J usage is TRBJ1-6; the D gene is possibly TRBD1 (6 bases). Trimming cost V 2 bases and J 13 bases, with 15 bases left between them. This CDR3 spans 14 amino acids. The V gene's germline CDR1 is LNHDA and CDR2 SQIVND (reference sequence). DNA for the CDR3: TGTGCCAGTAGTATAACACAGGGAGAGTCGCCCCTCCACTTT. Its protein is CASSITQGESPLHF.

The CDR3 spells CASSQRVGDTEAFF. The CDR3 DNA sequence: TGTGCCAGCAGCCAGAGAGTGGGCGACACTGAAGCTTTCTTT. The chain combines TRBV4-2 with TRBJ1-1, with D unresolved. The CDR3 is 14 residues long. The V gene's germline CDR1 is LGHNA and CDR2 YNFKEQ. V dropped 3 bases and J dropped 3 bases, with 11 bases sitting between them.

This clone was found a few times. The chain employs TRBV6-5 and TRBJ2-1; 8 bases fit TRBD2. The germline CDR1 and CDR2 sequences are MNHEY and SVGAGI. Germline trimming cut 6 bases from V and 7 bases from J; bases unmatched to any gene: 11. This CDR3 has 15 amino acids. In DNA, the CDR3 is TGTGCCAGCAGGAATTGGGCGGGAGGTGAGAATGAGCAGTTCTTC. Translated: CASRNWAGGENEQFF.

This chain's CDR3 is CASSPGLFTDTQYF. In DNA, the CDR3 is TGCGCCAGCAGCCCGGGACTTTTCACAGATACGCAGTATTTT. This chain links TRBV5-1 with TRBJ2-3; D possibly corresponds to TRBD2 (6 bases). The V gene's germline CDR1 is SGHRS and CDR2 YFSETQ. V shed 4 bases and J shed 2 bases, with 11 bases lying between them. CDR3 length: 14 residues.

In this sample, this clone turned up a few times. CDR3: CASSERDRHSPLHF. CDR3 DNA sequence: TGTGCCAGCAGCGAGAGGGACAGGCATTCACCCCTCCACTTT. V and J are TRBV9 and TRBJ1-6; TRBD1 agrees at 8 bases. Germline trimming cut 3 bases from V and 8 bases from J; bases unmatched to any gene: 4. CDR3 size: 14 residues. Germline loops: CDR1 SGDLS, CDR2 YYNGEE.

As regards this clone: Other nucleotide sequences from this sample produce the same CDR3. This rearrangement joins TRBV6-5 to TRBJ2-5; 11 bases map to TRBD2. The J call is in doubt because the DNA end fits TRBJ2-7 better. Germline V CDR1 and CDR2: MNHEY, SVGAGI. The CDR3 is 15 amino acids. The CDR3 DNA sequence: TGTGCCAGCAGTTACCTAGCGGGAGGATCTTACGAGCAGTACTTC. Translating gives CASSYLAGGSYEQYF.

The chain recombines TRBV9 with TRBJ1-3, with TRBD1 as a possible D gene (5 bases). The germline gives CDR1 SGDLS, CDR2 YYNGEE. The CDR3 has 15 residues. Deletions cut 0 bases from V and 1 base from J, with 8 bases between. The CDR3 sequence: CASSVESGSGNTIYF. The DNA for the CDR3 is TGTGCCAGCAGCGTAGAATCAGGGTCTGGAAACACCATATATTTT.

The V and J genes are TRBV5-6 and TRBJ2-1, with D unresolved. The V gene's germline CDR1 is SGHDT and CDR2 YYEEEE. V was trimmed by 3 bases and J by 8 bases, leaving 18 bases between them. This CDR3 is 15 amino acids long. CDR3 sequence (DNA): TGTGCCAGCAGCTCCCCAGACTTACGGCTTGATGAGCAGTTCTTC. Translated, it gives CASSSPDLRLDEQFF.

This chain connects TRBV30 to TRBJ1-1; D perhaps matches TRBD1 (6 bases). The CDR3 runs 13 residues. The ends were cut back, 5 bases at V and 0 bases at J, with 10 bases in the middle. Germline V gene data show CDR1 as GTSNPN and CDR2 as SVGIG (reference sequence). CDR3 protein: CAWGQSMNTEAFF. For the CDR3, the DNA is TGTGCCTGGGGACAGAGCATGAACACTGAAGCTTTCTTT.

In its sample, this clone was seen once. V gene TRBV5-1 combines with J gene TRBJ1-4, with no clear D. The V and J ends lost 4 bases and 8 bases respectively, with 18 bases between them. The CDR3 contains 15 residues. Germline CDR1 is SGHRS and CDR2 is YFSETQ. As DNA, the CDR3 is TGCGCCAGCAGCCCAGAGCCCTTGAGGGAGGAAAAACTGTTTTTT. As protein: CASSPEPLREEKLFF.

The rearrangement uses TRBV29-1 and TRBJ2-1; D may be TRBD1 (5 bases). In germline, CDR1 is SQVTM, CDR2 ANQGSEA. The CDR3 totals 12 residues. V was cut by 2 bases and J by 4 bases, with 6 bases left in between. CDR3 DNA: TGCAGCGTTGAACCAGGGTACAATGAGCAGTTCTTC. It encodes CSVEPGYNEQFF.

The chain is built from TRBV27 and TRBJ1-1; weak D call: TRBD1 (5 bases). There are 15 residues in the CDR3. The germline CDR1 and CDR2 sequences are MNHEY and SMNVEV (reference sequence). The V and J ends lost 5 bases and 4 bases respectively, with 17 bases between them. The CDR3 coding sequence is TGTGCCAGCAGTCCCCTGGCGGACGGGGGCACTGAAGCTTTCTTT. It yields the protein CASSPLADGGTEAFF.

The V gene is TRBV19, the J gene TRBJ1-3; D unresolved. Trimming removed 3 bases from V and 0 bases from J, with 9 bases in between. This CDR3 is 15 amino acids long. Germline CDR1 reads LNHDA; CDR2 reads SQIVND (reference sequence). The CDR3 here is CASSIPQISGNTIYF. CDR3 DNA: TGTGCCAGTAGTATCCCACAAATCTCTGGAAACACCATATATTTT.

This rearrangement joins TRBV19 to TRBJ1-2; TRBD1 matches 8 bases. Germline CDR1 is LNHDA and CDR2 is SQIVND (reference sequence). After removal of 1 base from V and 5 bases from J, the junction contained 0 bases not matched to a gene. This CDR3 has 13 residues. CDR3 sequence: CASSIGQGYGYTF. As DNA, the CDR3 is TGTGCCAGTAGTATAGGACAGGGGTATGGCTACACCTTC.

This clone was detected a few times. The chain has TRBV27 and TRBJ1-1; 8 bases are a match to TRBD1. The length of the CDR3 is 14 residues. V lost 8 bases, J lost 4 bases, and 9 bases stayed unmatched. Looked up from germline, CDR1 is MNHEY and CDR2 is SMNVEV (reference sequence). CDR3 in DNA: TGTGCCAGCGGTCTCCAGGGGGCCTCCACTGAAGCTTTCTTT. As protein: CASGLQGASTEAFF.

The V gene is TRBV9, the J gene TRBJ1-4; 7 bases agree with TRBD1. This CDR3 is built from 15 residues. Germline V gene lookup returns CDR1 SGDLS and CDR2 YYNGEE. Trimming at V came to 0 bases and at J to 10 bases, leaving 9 bases not matched to a gene. This chain's CDR3 is CASSVGGQHVGKLFF. The DNA of the CDR3 is TGTGCCAGCAGCGTAGGGGGACAGCACGTGGGAAAACTGTTTTTT.

The V call is TRBV7-9, the J call TRBJ2-5, with D maybe TRBD2 (5 bases). Per the germline V gene, CDR1 is SEHNR and CDR2 is FQNEAQ (reference sequence). Trimming removed 10 bases from V and 1 base from J, with 13 bases in between. CDR3 size: 13 residues. CDR3 loop: CAILEVFQETQYF. In DNA, the CDR3 is TGTGCCATCCTGGAGGTGTTCCAAGAGACCCAGTACTTC.

V usage is TRBV11-2 and J usage is TRBJ1-2; 7 bases match TRBD1. Germline values: CDR1 SGHAT, CDR2 FQNNGV. The J segment lost 8 bases and the V segment lost 3 bases, leaving 6 bases of the junction unmatched. This CDR3 has 13 amino acids. The CDR3 DNA reads TGTGCCAGCAGCTTCGACAGGGTACAGGGCTACACCTTC. It translates to CASSFDRVQGYTF.

The CDR3 nucleotides read TGTGCCTGGGCCGGGACTAGCCCCGAGAATGAGCAGTTCTTC. Encoded protein: CAWAGTSPENEQFF. The chain links TRBV30 to TRBJ2-1, with 9 bases aligning to TRBD2. V was pared by 5 bases and J by 7 bases, with 9 bases of the junction left unmatched. There are 14 residues in the CDR3. CDR1 is GTSNPN and CDR2 is SVGIG in the germline V gene (reference sequence).

This clone was observed a few times. The rearrangement links TRBV18 to TRBJ2-1; 9 bases align to TRBD1. CDR1 and CDR2 from the germline V gene are KGHSH and LQKENI. This CDR3 has 17 residues. The ends lost 3 bases at V and 7 bases at J; junction bases unmatched: 13. The DNA of the CDR3 is TGTGCCAGCTCACCTCCTTTCGGGACAGGGTTTTTGAATGAGCAGTTCTTC. Its translation: CASSPPFGTGFLNEQFF.

The V gene is TRBV28, the J gene TRBJ1-2; D is uncertain. The V gene lost 10 bases and the J gene lost 1 base, with 13 bases spanning the gap. The germline V gene has CDR1 MDHEN and CDR2 SYDVKM. The CDR3 covers 13 residues. The CDR3 is CATLDGDNYGYTF. DNA of the CDR3: TGTGCCACCCTCGACGGGGATAACTATGGCTACACCTTC.

The chain couples TRBV5-8 to TRBJ2-6; D is possibly TRBD1 (6 bases). The length of the CDR3 is 14 residues. CDR1 SGHTS and CDR2 YDEGEE come from the germline V gene. V was cut by 2 bases and J by 10 bases, with 13 bases left in between. The CDR3 coding sequence is TGTGCCAGCAGCTTTCCGACAGGCCTAAACGTCCTGACTTTC. Protein sequence: CASSFPTGLNVLTF.

This chain links TRBV7-9 with TRBJ2-7; D is perhaps TRBD1 (5 bases). The CDR3 covers 15 residues. CDR1 SEHNR and CDR2 FQNEAQ come from the germline V gene (reference sequence). Trimming cost V 1 base and J 3 bases, with 13 bases left between them. The CDR3 coding sequence is TGTGCCAGCAGCTTAGTGGGGCCAGCTCTCTACGAGCAGTACTTC. Translating it yields CASSLVGPALYEQYF.